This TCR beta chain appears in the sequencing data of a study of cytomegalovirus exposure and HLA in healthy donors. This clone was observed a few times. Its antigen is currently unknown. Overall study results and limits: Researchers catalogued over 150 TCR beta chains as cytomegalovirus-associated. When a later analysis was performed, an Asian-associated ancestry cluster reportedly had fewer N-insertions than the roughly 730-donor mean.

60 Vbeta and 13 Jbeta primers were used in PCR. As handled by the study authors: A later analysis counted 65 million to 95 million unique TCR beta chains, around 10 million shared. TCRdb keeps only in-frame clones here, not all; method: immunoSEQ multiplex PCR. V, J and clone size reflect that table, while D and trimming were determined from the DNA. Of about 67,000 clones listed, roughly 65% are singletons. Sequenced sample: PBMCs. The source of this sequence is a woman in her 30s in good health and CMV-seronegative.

In nucleotides, the CDR3 is TGTGCCAGCAGCGTAGTACCATATGCCGGTACGCAGTATTTT. Translating gives CASSVVPYAGTQYF. This chain links TRBV9 with TRBJ2-3; D is uncertain. Between the trimmed V and J ends, which lost 0 bases and 8 bases, there was a span of 13 bases. Germline lookup yields CDR1 SGDLS and CDR2 YYNGEE. There are 14 residues in the CDR3.